The rows below give T cell receptor beta chains drawn from one sample of a study of control samples from healthy donors and cancer patients. This table comes from immunoSEQ multiplex PCR, and its TCRdb copy is limited to in-frame clones, with some not included. The data show about 98,000 clones, with approximately 82% seen just once and roughly 2% held by the top ten. Material for sequencing was blood. Source of these receptors: a man aged 55-75 years in good health. The CDR3 runs from the conserved cysteine through the conserved F or W. D genes are given only for firm matches. Where a row states a size, it is once, few, many or the class of an expanded clone; other rows omit it.

D	V	J	size	DNA	CDR3
TRBD1	TRBV4-1	TRBJ1-4	.	TGCGCCAGCAGCCAAACCCGGGACAGGGGTGAAAAACTGTTTTTT	CASSQTRDRGEKLFF
.	TRBV5-1	TRBJ1-2	.	TGCGCCAGCAGCTTGGAAGCAGAAATCTCTGGCTATGGCTACACCTTC	CASSLEAEISGYGYTF
.	TRBV12-3/TRBV12-4	TRBJ2-5	.	TGTGCCAGCAGTACTAGCCTGGTGTCCCAGTACTTC	CASSTSLVSQYF
.	TRBV5-1	TRBJ2-2	.	TGCGCCAGCACCGTGGAAGGTCCAACGAACACCGGGGAGCTGTTTTTT	CASTVEGPTNTGELFF
.	TRBV10-3	TRBJ1-2	.	TGTGCCATCAGTGTCGGCAGCGAGTCGGGCTACACCTTC	CAISVGSESGYTF
TRBD1	TRBV11-2	TRBJ2-2	.	TGTGCCAGCAGCTCAAACAGGGGCGGGGAGCTGTTTTTT	CASSSNRGGELFF
.	TRBV27	TRBJ1-1	.	TGTGCCAGCCTACCGGGGGTGGGAAGGGGTACGACGACTGAAGCTTTCTTT	CASLPGVGRGTTTEAFF
.	TRBV5-1	TRBJ2-3	.	TGCGCCAGCAGCTTGGCCCGGGAGGATACGCAGTATTTT	CASSLAREDTQYF
.	TRBV15	TRBJ1-1	few	TGTGCCACCAGCAGAGATCGACAGGATGAAGCTTTCTTT	CATSRDRQDEAFF
TRBD1	TRBV18	TRBJ2-7	.	TGTGCCAGCTCACCGCCTGGGGGACAGGGTTCGGCGGCCTACGAGCAGTACTTC	CASSPPGGQGSAAYEQYF
.	TRBV2	TRBJ1-1	.	TGTGCCAGCAGTGGGTGGACAGTCCGAAAGATGAACACTGAAGCTTTCTTT	CASSGWTVRKMNTEAFF
.	TRBV28	TRBJ2-7	.	TGTGCCAGCAGGCCGATGGACGGACCTCTCTACGAGCAGTACTTC	CASRPMDGPLYEQYF
TRBD2	TRBV5-6	TRBJ2-7	.	TGTGCCAGCAGCTCCCGGGGACTAGCGGGGACCTACGAGCAGTACTTC	CASSSRGLAGTYEQYF
.	TRBV6-5	TRBJ2-7	.	TGTGCCAGCAGTTCCCGAGGGGTGGTCGCCGCGGGTGAGCAGTACTTC	CASSSRGVVAAGEQYF
TRBD1	TRBV7-9	TRBJ2-7	.	TGTGCCAGCAGCTTAGCGACAGGGGTCCCCCTCTACGAGCAGTACTTC	CASSLATGVPLYEQYF
.	TRBV6-5	TRBJ1-3	.	TGTGCCAGCAGTTTAAACAGGGGAAACACCATATATTTT	CASSLNRGNTIYF
.	TRBV30	TRBJ2-3	.	TGTGCCTGGAGTGTAGACAGGATCACAGATACGCAGTATTTT	CAWSVDRITDTQYF
.	TRBV11-2	TRBJ1-4	.	TGTGCCAGCAGCCGGACGGGCGGCGGCCAGGGGGAAAAACTGTTTTTT	CASSRTGGGQGEKLFF
.	TRBV5-3	TRBJ1-2	.	TGTGCCAGAAGCTTGGGGTGTCCGTTTGACTATGGCTACACCTTC	CARSLGCPFDYGYTF
TRBD1	TRBV12-5	TRBJ2-1	.	TGTGCTAGTGGTCCCAACCGGGACAGTAAGTTCTTC	CASGPNRDSKFF
.	TRBV4-1	TRBJ1-5	once	TGCGCCAGCAGCCATCCCGGAGGGAGCAATCAGCCCCAGCATTTT	CASSHPGGSNQPQHF
.	TRBV4-2	TRBJ1-5	.	TGTGCCAGCAGCCAAGTTTACGACCCGCGCCAGCCCCAGCATTTT	CASSQVYDPRQPQHF
TRBD1	TRBV28	TRBJ2-7	.	TGTGCCAGCAGAACAGGGGGCGTTAACCACGAGCAGTACTTC	CASRTGGVNHEQYF
TRBD1	TRBV29-1	TRBJ1-1	.	TGCAGCGTGGGACAGGGGTCGAACACTGAAGCTTTCTTT	CSVGQGSNTEAFF
.	TRBV10-2	TRBJ1-5	.	TGCGCCAGCAGATCGTCACCTAGCCGGCCCCAGCATTTT	CASRSSPSRPQHF
TRBD2	TRBV30	TRBJ2-3	.	TGTGCCTGGAACGGGGCGGGGGGGCCCAGTACAGATACGCAGTATTTT	CAWNGAGGPSTDTQYF
TRBD1	TRBV6-1	TRBJ1-1	.	TGTGCCAGCAGTGTAGCAGGGGGGGACACTGAAGCTTTCTTT	CASSVAGGDTEAFF
TRBD2	TRBV5-4	TRBJ2-2	.	TGTGCCAGCGGACTAGCGGGGTCTTCGAACACCGGGGAGCTGTTTTTT	CASGLAGSSNTGELFF
TRBD1	TRBV19	TRBJ1-5	.	TGTGCCAGTACCGGGACAGGGTGGCAGCCCCAGCATTTT	CASTGTGWQPQHF
.	TRBV4-1	TRBJ1-4	few	TGCGCCAGCACGAGGGACTATGAAAAACTGTTTTTT	CASTRDYEKLFF
.	TRBV6-6	TRBJ2-3	.	TGTGCCAGCAGCCGGACAGATACGCAGTATTTT	CASSRTDTQYF
TRBD2	TRBV6-5	TRBJ2-5	.	TGTGCCAGCGGCGCGGGGGGTAAAAAAGAGACCCAGTACTTC	CASGAGGKKETQYF
TRBD2	TRBV6-5	TRBJ2-7	.	TGTGCCAGCAGACGAGCGGGAGGGCCGGGCGAGCAGTACTTC	CASRRAGGPGEQYF
TRBD1	TRBV28	TRBJ2-1	few	TGTGCCAGCAGACAAAACAGGGGGCCGAGTTGGGATGAGCAGTTCTTC	CASRQNRGPSWDEQFF
.	TRBV30	TRBJ1-4	.	TGTGCCTGGAGAAGGGACGGCTCTGGGGCTGAAAAACTGTTTTTT	CAWRRDGSGAEKLFF
.	TRBV5-1	TRBJ1-5	few	TGCGCCAGCAGCCCGCCAGGCGGCGTTCGGGACCCCCGGGGGCCCCAGCATTTT	CASSPPGGVRDPRGPQHF
TRBD1	TRBV13	TRBJ2-1	once	TGTGCCAGCAGCTTGACGGGACAGGGGGTCGGATTATACAATGAGCAGTTCTTC	CASSLTGQGVGLYNEQFF
.	TRBV7-8	TRBJ2-7	few	TGTGCCAGCAGCTTGGAGGGCTGGCAGGGTACCGAGCAGTACTTC	CASSLEGWQGTEQYF
TRBD1	TRBV14	TRBJ1-4	.	TGTGCCAGCAGCCCATGGGGACAGGGGGCTGAAAAACTGTTTTTT	CASSPWGQGAEKLFF
.	TRBV7-6	TRBJ2-3	.	TGTGCCAGCAGCTCCCTCGCTGGCGGGGCACAGGGTACGCAGTATTTT	CASSSLAGGAQGTQYF
.	TRBV5-1	TRBJ2-3	.	TGCGCCAGCAGCTTGACCACGGATACGCAGTATTTT	CASSLTTDTQYF
.	TRBV2	TRBJ1-1	.	TGTGCCAGCAGTGAAATGAGTTCGGGGGTCTTGAACACTGAAGCTTTCTTT	CASSEMSSGVLNTEAFF
.	TRBV30	TRBJ1-1	.	TGTGCCTGTTCCCGGGACACTGAAGCTTTCTTT	CACSRDTEAFF
.	TRBV5-4	TRBJ1-6	few	TGTGCCAGCAGCCGCGGGACAATACCTACTGGCTCCTATAATTCACCCCTCCACTTT	CASSRGTIPTGSYNSPLHF
.	TRBV18	TRBJ2-7	.	TGTGCCAGCTCACCGGGCAGGGGACCCTACGAGCAGTACTTC	CASSPGRGPYEQYF
TRBD2	TRBV6-1	TRBJ2-5	.	TGTGCCAGCAGTGACGTAGCGGGGGGGCGGGAGACCCAGTACTTC	CASSDVAGGRETQYF
.	TRBV19	TRBJ2-3	.	TGTGCCAGTAGCTTTCAGGGTAGCACAGATACGCAGTATTTT	CASSFQGSTDTQYF
TRBD2	TRBV5-1	TRBJ2-3	.	TGCGCCAGCAGCTTAATAGCGGGGGGGCCAGCAGATACGCAGTATTTT	CASSLIAGGPADTQYF